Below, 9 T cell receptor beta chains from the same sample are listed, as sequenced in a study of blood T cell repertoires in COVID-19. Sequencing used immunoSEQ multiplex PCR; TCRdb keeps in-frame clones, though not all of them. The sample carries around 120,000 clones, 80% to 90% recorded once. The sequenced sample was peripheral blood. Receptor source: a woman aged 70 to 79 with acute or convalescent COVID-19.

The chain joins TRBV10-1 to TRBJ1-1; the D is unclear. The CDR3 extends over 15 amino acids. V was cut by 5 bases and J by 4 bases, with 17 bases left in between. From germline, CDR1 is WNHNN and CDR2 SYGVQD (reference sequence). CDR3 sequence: CASSREDAPGTEAFF. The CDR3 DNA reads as TGCGCCAGCAGTCGAGAAGATGCCCCGGGCACTGAAGCTTTCTTT.

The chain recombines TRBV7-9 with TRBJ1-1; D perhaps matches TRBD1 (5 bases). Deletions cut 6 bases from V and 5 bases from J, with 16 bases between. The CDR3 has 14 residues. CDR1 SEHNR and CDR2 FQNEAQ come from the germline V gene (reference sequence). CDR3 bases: TGTGCCAGCAGTCTGACAGCTGAACAAACTGAAGCTTTCTTT. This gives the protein CASSLTAEQTEAFF.

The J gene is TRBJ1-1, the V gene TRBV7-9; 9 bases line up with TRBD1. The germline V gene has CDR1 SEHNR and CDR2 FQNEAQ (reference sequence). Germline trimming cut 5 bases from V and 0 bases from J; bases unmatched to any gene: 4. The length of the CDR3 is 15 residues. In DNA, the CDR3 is TGTGCCAGCAGCAGTAACAGGGGGCTGAACACTGAAGCTTTCTTT. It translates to CASSSNRGLNTEAFF. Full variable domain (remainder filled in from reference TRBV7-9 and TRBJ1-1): DTGVSQNPRHKITKRGQNVTFRCDPISEHNRLYWYRQTLGQGPEFLTYFQNEAQLEKSRLLSDRFSAERPKGSFSTLEIQRTEQGDSAMYLCASSSNRGLNTEAFFGQGTRLTVV.

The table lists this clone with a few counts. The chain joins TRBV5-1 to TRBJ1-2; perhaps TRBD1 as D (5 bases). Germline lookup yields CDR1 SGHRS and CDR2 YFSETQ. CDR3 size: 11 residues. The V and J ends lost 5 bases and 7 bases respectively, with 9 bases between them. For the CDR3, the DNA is TGCGCCAGCAGGCAGGGCGTTGGCTACACCTTC. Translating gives CASRQGVGYTF.

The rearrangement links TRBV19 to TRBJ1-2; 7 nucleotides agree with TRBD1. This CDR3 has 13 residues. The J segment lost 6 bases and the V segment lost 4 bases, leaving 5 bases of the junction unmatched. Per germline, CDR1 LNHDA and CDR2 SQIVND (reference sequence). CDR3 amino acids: CASSTRTGDGYTF. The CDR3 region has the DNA TGTGCCAGTAGTACAAGAACAGGGGATGGCTACACCTTC.

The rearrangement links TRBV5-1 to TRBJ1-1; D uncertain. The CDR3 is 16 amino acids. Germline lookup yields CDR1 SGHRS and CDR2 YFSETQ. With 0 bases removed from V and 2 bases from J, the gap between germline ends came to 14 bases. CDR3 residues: CASSLDFRGLNTEAFF. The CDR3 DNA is TGCGCCAGCAGCTTGGATTTTAGAGGTCTCAACACTGAAGCTTTCTTT.

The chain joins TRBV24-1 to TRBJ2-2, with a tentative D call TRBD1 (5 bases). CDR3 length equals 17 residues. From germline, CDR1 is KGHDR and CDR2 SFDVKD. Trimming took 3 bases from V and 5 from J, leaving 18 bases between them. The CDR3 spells CATSDPPVGVVTGELFF. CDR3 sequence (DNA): TGTGCCACCAGTGATCCCCCCGTAGGGGTGGTAACCGGGGAGCTGTTTTTT.

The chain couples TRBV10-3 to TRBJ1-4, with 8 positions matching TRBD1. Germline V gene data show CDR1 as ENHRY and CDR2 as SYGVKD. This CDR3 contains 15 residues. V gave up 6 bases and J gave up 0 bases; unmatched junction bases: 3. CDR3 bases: TGTGCCATCAGGGGACAGGATGCAACTAATGAAAAACTGTTTTTT. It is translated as CAIRGQDATNEKLFF.

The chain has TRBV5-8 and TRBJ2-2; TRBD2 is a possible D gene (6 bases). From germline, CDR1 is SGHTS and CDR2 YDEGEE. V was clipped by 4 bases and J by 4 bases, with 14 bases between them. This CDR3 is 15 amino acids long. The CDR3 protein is CASSKGLLATGELFF. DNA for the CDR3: TGTGCCAGCAGCAAGGGACTTTTGGCCACCGGGGAGCTGTTTTTT. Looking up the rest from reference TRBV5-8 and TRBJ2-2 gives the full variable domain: EAGVTQSPTHLIKTRGQQATLRCSPISGHTSVYWYQQALGLGLQFLLWYDEGEERNRGNFPPRFSGRQFPNYSSELNVNALELEDSALYLCASSKGLLATGELFFGEGSRLTVL.